This TCR beta chain was profiled in a study of tissue T cells after allogeneic stem cell transplantation. This clone was found a few times. Its antigen remains unidentified. The genes and germline here are from mouse. The CDR3 end falls 1 residue outside the read, so it is completed with the germline J gene. Broader study findings: In patients and mice, blood and spleen missed much of tissue repertoire.

With V trimmed by 5 bases and J by 5 bases, 3 bases remained unmatched. The CDR3 is made up of 14 amino acids. Germline CDR1 and CDR2: MSHET and SYDVDS. Measured with immunoSEQ multiplex PCR; TCRdb has only the in-frame clones, and not every one. The sample records 6,000 to 8,000 clones, around 68% being singletons. The specimen sequenced was blood. This receptor was taken from a female BALB/c mouse in good health. The strain's MHC: H2-d. The rearrangement uses TRBV29 and TRBJ1-4, with 9 bases that match TRBD1. Incomplete CDR3 DNA: TGTGCTAGCAGTCCCGGGACAGGGAACGAAAGATTATTT. Translating gives CASSPGTGNERLF. The complete CDR3 sequence is CASSPGTGNERLFF.